This TCR beta chain was recovered during a study of cytomegalovirus exposure and HLA in healthy donors. Study-wide findings and caveats: Reports indicated that the classifier achieved high specificity and sensitivity in diagnosing cytomegalovirus status. TCR beta chain V- and J-gene trimming was linked, in a later analysis, to a missense variant in DCLRE1C.

Primers: 60 Vbeta forward and 13 Jbeta reverse. Profiling relied on immunoSEQ multiplex PCR, and the TCRdb table lists in-frame clones only, not all of them. Here the sample spans 90,000 to 100,000 clones, more than 70% being singletons. Trimming cost V 1 base and J 8 bases; bases outside gene matches: 8. The CDR3 spans 15 residues. Germline values: CDR1 SGHNT, CDR2 YENEEA. Comment on this clone: As yet, its antigen is unknown.

The specimen sequenced was PBMCs. This chain connects TRBV11-3 to TRBJ2-1, with 7 positions matching TRBD1. The sequence was collected from a young man in good health and CMV-seronegative. The CDR3, as DNA: TGTGCCAGCAGCTTAGGTGGGACAGCACGGGATGAGCAGTTCTTC. Protein sequence: CASSLGGTARDEQFF.